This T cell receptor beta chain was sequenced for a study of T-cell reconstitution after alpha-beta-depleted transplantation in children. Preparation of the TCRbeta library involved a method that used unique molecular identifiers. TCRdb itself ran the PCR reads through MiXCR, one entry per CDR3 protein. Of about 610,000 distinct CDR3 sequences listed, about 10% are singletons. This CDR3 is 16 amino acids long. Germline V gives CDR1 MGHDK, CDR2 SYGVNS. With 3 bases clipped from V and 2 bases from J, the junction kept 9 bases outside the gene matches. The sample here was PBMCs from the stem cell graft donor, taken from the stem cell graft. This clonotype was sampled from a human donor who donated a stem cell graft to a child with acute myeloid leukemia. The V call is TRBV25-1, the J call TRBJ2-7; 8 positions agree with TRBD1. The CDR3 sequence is CASSDPRDRTPYEQYF. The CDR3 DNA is TGTGCCAGCAGTGACCCCCGGGACAGGACCCCCTACGAGCAGTACTTC.